A selection of T cell receptor beta chains follows, all from one sample in a study of blood T cells in healthy people across ages. TCRdb re-analysed the 5' RACE reads in MiXCR, keeping a single row per CDR3 protein. The table has 650,000 to 1,000,000 distinct CDR3 sequences, about 45% seen once. Sequenced sample: blood. These receptors were taken from a man older than 75 in good health. CDR3s include the opening cysteine and the closing phenylalanine or tryptophan. D genes are given only for firm matches. Not all rows give a size; the values are once, few, many and, for expanded clones, a class.

CDR3 DNA: TGCAGCGTTGTTCTTCAGGGAGAGACCCAGTACTTC
CDR3 protein: CSVVLQGETQYF
CDR3 length: 12
V gene: TRBV29-1
J gene: TRBJ2-5
D gene: -
clone size: -

CDR3 DNA: TGTGCCAGCAGCTTAAACAGGGCCCAAGAGACCCAGTACTTC
CDR3 protein: CASSLNRAQETQYF
CDR3 length: 14
V gene: TRBV7-8
J gene: TRBJ2-5
D gene: -
clone size: -

CDR3 DNA: TGCAGCGTCCTGAGACTTGGCGGCTACACCTTC
CDR3 protein: CSVLRLGGYTF
CDR3 length: 11
V gene: TRBV29-1
J gene: TRBJ1-2
D gene: -
clone size: -

CDR3 DNA: TGCAGTGCTAGAGATGTCCGGGAAGAGACCCAGTACTTC
CDR3 protein: CSARDVREETQYF
CDR3 length: 13
V gene: TRBV20-1
J gene: TRBJ2-5
D gene: -
clone size: -

CDR3 DNA: TGTGCCAGCAGTTTATCGTCTCCGTTCAGGGGAGGAAATCAGCCCCAGCATTTT
CDR3 protein: CASSLSSPFRGGNQPQHF
CDR3 length: 18
V gene: TRBV27
J gene: TRBJ1-5
D gene: -
clone size: -

CDR3 DNA: TGTGCCAGCAGCCGCATGACTAGCCCTACGAACACCCGGGAGCTGTTTTTT
CDR3 protein: CASSRMTSPTNTRELFF
CDR3 length: 17
V gene: TRBV12-3/TRBV12-4
J gene: TRBJ2-2
D gene: TRBD2
clone size: -

CDR3 DNA: TGCAGTGCTAGATTACCCTACAACACAGATACGCAGTATTTT
CDR3 protein: CSARLPYNTDTQYF
CDR3 length: 14
V gene: TRBV20-1
J gene: TRBJ2-3
D gene: -
clone size: -

CDR3 DNA: TGCAGCGTTCGGGACAGGGGGCGAGGTCAAGAGACCCAGTACTTC
CDR3 protein: CSVRDRGRGQETQYF
CDR3 length: 15
V gene: TRBV29-1
J gene: TRBJ2-5
D gene: TRBD1
clone size: -

CDR3 DNA: TGCAGTGCTCGAGAGGGATCTCTCCTCGATGGGGTCGATGGCTACACCTTC
CDR3 protein: CSAREGSLLDGVDGYTF
CDR3 length: 17
V gene: TRBV20-1
J gene: TRBJ1-2
D gene: -
clone size: -

CDR3 DNA: TGTGCCAGCAGCTGGGACAGGGAGGACGGGGAGCTGTTTTTT
CDR3 protein: CASSWDREDGELFF
CDR3 length: 14
V gene: TRBV5-6
J gene: TRBJ2-2
D gene: TRBD1
clone size: -

CDR3 DNA: TGTGCCACCAGTACCATAGCGGGAGGGAGAGGAACCGGGGAGCTGTTTTTT
CDR3 protein: CATSTIAGGRGTGELFF
CDR3 length: 17
V gene: TRBV27
J gene: TRBJ2-2
D gene: TRBD2
clone size: -

CDR3 DNA: TGCAGTGCCGAAAAAGTTAATGAGCAGTTCTTC
CDR3 protein: CSAEKVNEQFF
CDR3 length: 11
V gene: TRBV20-1
J gene: TRBJ2-1
D gene: -
clone size: few

CDR3 DNA: TGTGCCAGCAGCCCACATCCCGCGGTAGAATCCTACGAGCAGTACTTC
CDR3 protein: CASSPHPAVESYEQYF
CDR3 length: 16
V gene: TRBV7-2
J gene: TRBJ2-7
D gene: -
clone size: -

CDR3 DNA: TGTGCCAGCAGCCCGGGGACTAGCGGAAGGGAAAATGAGCAGTTCTTC
CDR3 protein: CASSPGTSGRENEQFF
CDR3 length: 16
V gene: TRBV9
J gene: TRBJ2-1
D gene: TRBD2
clone size: -

CDR3 DNA: TGTGCCAGCAGTACTAGCGGGAGGGCCCAGGAGGAGCAGTACTTC
CDR3 protein: CASSTSGRAQEEQYF
CDR3 length: 15
V gene: TRBV2
J gene: TRBJ2-7
D gene: TRBD2
clone size: few

CDR3 DNA: TGTGCCAGCAGCCAAGATTTTCAGTCGAGGCAGTATTTT
CDR3 protein: CASSQDFQSRQYF
CDR3 length: 13
V gene: TRBV4-2
J gene: TRBJ2-3
D gene: -
clone size: -

CDR3 DNA: TGTGCCAGCAGCAACCGACTAGTCAGCTCCTACAATGAGCAGTACTTC
CDR3 protein: CASSNRLVSSYNEQYF
CDR3 length: 16
V gene: TRBV9
J gene: TRBJ2-7
D gene: -
clone size: -

CDR3 DNA: TGTGCCAGCAGCGTAGAGGTGGTCTCCGGCATTCAGTACTTC
CDR3 protein: CASSVEVVSGIQYF
CDR3 length: 14
V gene: TRBV9
J gene: TRBJ2-4
D gene: -
clone size: -